This is a list of T cell receptor beta chains from one sample in a study of blood T cell repertoires in COVID-19. Profiling relied on immunoSEQ multiplex PCR, and the TCRdb table lists in-frame clones only, not all of them. The sample holds 45,000 to 50,000 clones, approximately 87% seen once. Sequencing was done on a sample of peripheral blood. These receptors came from a human donor in a cohort sampled during active COVID-19. CDR3s include the opening cysteine and the closing phenylalanine or tryptophan. The order of the fields is J gene, clone size, V gene, CDR3 length, D gene, CDR3 DNA, CDR3 protein. D genes are given only for firm matches. Only part of the rows carry a size: once, few, many, or a class if the clone is expanded.

TRBJ1-2 | - | TRBV24-1 | 14 | - | TGTGCCACCAGTGATTCCGGGTCGACTTATGGCTACACCTTC | CATSDSGSTYGYTF
TRBJ1-1 | once | TRBV21-1 | 16 | - | TGTGCCAGCAGCAAAGGGCCGGGACAGAGGAACACTGAAGCTTTCTTT | CASSKGPGQRNTEAFF
TRBJ2-7 | once | TRBV6-5 | 14 | - | TGTGCCAGCAGGGACCGGACACGTTTGCGCGAGCAGTACTTC | CASRDRTRLREQYF
TRBJ2-5 | once | TRBV4-3 | 16 | TRBD2 | TGCGCCAGCAGCCAGGGACTAGCGGCGCTTATCGAGACCCAGTACTTC | CASSQGLAALIETQYF
TRBJ2-6 | - | TRBV4-2 | 19 | - | TGTGCCAGCAGCTCGACTGCGGGACCCCCCTTCTCTGGGGCCAACGTCCTGACTTTC | CASSSTAGPPFSGANVLTF
TRBJ2-1 | once | TRBV11-2 | 19 | TRBD2 | TGTGCCAGCAGCTTAGATGGGACTAGCGGGGCGACCATCTACAATGAGCAGTTCTTC | CASSLDGTSGATIYNEQFF
TRBJ2-5 | - | TRBV5-4 | 14 | - | TGTGCCAGCAGCTTGGACAGCTACATCGGGGCCCAGTACTTC | CASSLDSYIGAQYF
TRBJ1-2 | - | TRBV19 | 16 | - | TGTGCCAGTAGGTGGCGGTGGAGGGCGTGGGTCTATGGCTACACCTTC | CASRWRWRAWVYGYTF
TRBJ1-2 | - | TRBV6-6 | 13 | - | TGTGCCAGCAGTTACGAACAGGCCTTTGGCTACACCTTC | CASSYEQAFGYTF
TRBJ1-1 | - | TRBV5-4 | 14 | - | TGTGCCAGCTCACCTGGTACGGGGTCCACTGAAGCTTTCTTT | CASSPGTGSTEAFF
TRBJ1-2 | - | TRBV18 | 16 | TRBD1 | TGTGCCAGCTCACCACAAGCAGGGGGTGACAACTATGGCTACACCTTC | CASSPQAGGDNYGYTF
TRBJ2-3 | - | TRBV3-1/TRBV3-2 | 18 | TRBD2 | TGTGCCAGCAGCCAACGCGCCCGGGGCGGGGGGAGTTCAGATACGCAGTATTTT | CASSQRARGGGSSDTQYF
TRBJ2-5 | - | TRBV19 | 14 | - | TGTGCCAGTAGAGCGTCAACAGGGAAAGAGACCCAGTACTTC | CASRASTGKETQYF
TRBJ2-7 | - | TRBV6-8 | 16 | TRBD1 | TGTGCCAGCAGTTACTCGCGGCAGGGGGACTCCTACGAGCAGTACTTC | CASSYSRQGDSYEQYF
TRBJ1-1 | - | TRBV10-3 | 10 | - | TGTGCCATCGGGGGGACTGGCCACTTCTTT | CAIGGTGHFF
TRBJ2-6 | few | TRBV5-1 | 15 | - | TGCGCCAGCAGCTTGGCCAATTCAGGGGCCAACGTCCTGACTTTC | CASSLANSGANVLTF
TRBJ1-6 | - | TRBV5-1 | 14 | - | TGCGCCAGCAGCTTGGGAAATGGCCGTTCACCCCTCCACTTT | CASSLGNGRSPLHF
TRBJ2-5 | - | TRBV5-1 | 16 | TRBD2 | TGCGCCAGCAGCCGGTGGGGTAGCGGGGCCCGAGAGACCCAGTACTTC | CASSRWGSGARETQYF
TRBJ1-3 | - | TRBV7-2 | 15 | - | TGTGCCAGCAGCCTCAGGGAATTCTCTGGAAACACCATATATTTT | CASSLREFSGNTIYF
TRBJ2-3 | - | TRBV5-1 | 15 | - | TGCGCCAGCAGCCTTCCTAGCTACGGTACAGATACGCAGTATTTT | CASSLPSYGTDTQYF
TRBJ1-1 | - | TRBV5-1 | 14 | TRBD1 | TGCGCCAGCAGCCCCGGGACAGGGAAGGTTCGGGCTTTCTTT | CASSPGTGKVRAFF
TRBJ2-1 | once | TRBV18 | 15 | - | TGTGCCAGCTCACCTGACAGAATTTCCTACAATGAGCAGTTCTTC | CASSPDRISYNEQFF
TRBJ2-4 | - | TRBV7-9 | 14 | TRBD1 | TGTGCCAGCAGCTTAGACAGGGGGGTTAACATTCAGTACTTC | CASSLDRGVNIQYF
TRBJ2-7 | - | TRBV28 | 14 | - | TGTGCCAGCTTCAGTGGGGCCCGCGGATACGAGCAGTACTTC | CASFSGARGYEQYF
TRBJ1-6 | few | TRBV15 | 14 | - | TGTGCCACCAGCAGAGATAGTAACAATTCACCCCTCCACTTT | CATSRDSNNSPLHF
TRBJ2-3 | - | TRBV7-3 | 16 | - | TGTGCCAGCAGCTTAGGTACAGTAACGAGCACAGATACGCAGTATTTT | CASSLGTVTSTDTQYF
TRBJ1-1 | - | TRBV10-3 | 15 | - | TGTGCCATCAGTGAGTCTGGGACACAGAGAACTGAAGCTTTCTTT | CAISESGTQRTEAFF
TRBJ2-1 | - | TRBV11-3 | 15 | - | TGTGCCAGCAGCCCCCGGACAGAGGGGGGGAATGAGCAGTTCTTC | CASSPRTEGGNEQFF
TRBJ2-4 | once | TRBV11-2 | 16 | TRBD2 | TGTGCCAGCAGCCGAGCGGGGGGGATGACCAAAAACATTCAGTACTTC | CASSRAGGMTKNIQYF
TRBJ2-3 | - | TRBV25-1 | 17 | TRBD2 | TGTGCCAGCAGTGAACCCCGGGGGGGGCCAAGCACAGATACGCAGTATTTT | CASSEPRGGPSTDTQYF
TRBJ2-7 | - | TRBV5-1 | 13 | TRBD2 | TGCGCCAGCAGCTTCCCGGGAGGGTACGAGCAGTACTTC | CASSFPGGYEQYF
TRBJ2-3 | once | TRBV2 | 14 | - | TGTGCCAGCAGTTCGGTGACTAGCACAGATACGCAGTATTTT | CASSSVTSTDTQYF
TRBJ2-3 | - | TRBV10-1 | 14 | - | TGCGCCAGCAGTGAAGAACTAGCAGGAGATACGCAGTATTTT | CASSEELAGDTQYF
TRBJ1-2 | - | TRBV4-2 | 13 | - | TGTGCCAGCAGCCAAGATGGCAGCTATGGCTACACCTTC | CASSQDGSYGYTF
TRBJ2-3 | - | TRBV5-1 | 14 | TRBD1 | TGCGCCAGCCAGGGGGCGGCCCGCACAGATACGCAGTATTTT | CASQGAARTDTQYF
TRBJ2-7 | once | TRBV6-1 | 14 | - | TGTGCCAGCAGTGACCCGGCAGGGGCGTACGAGCAGTACTTC | CASSDPAGAYEQYF
TRBJ2-7 | - | TRBV11-2 | 14 | - | TGTGCCAGCAGCTTATCCCAGGGTGGCTACGAGCAGTACTTC | CASSLSQGGYEQYF
TRBJ2-1 | - | TRBV3-1/TRBV3-2 | 18 | - | TGTGCCAGCAGCCCTCTCGCGGGCGCCGAATCCTCCTACAATGAGCAGTTCTTC | CASSPLAGAESSYNEQFF
TRBJ1-2 | - | TRBV6-5 | 12 | TRBD1 | TGTGCCAGCTTCACAGGGGCCTATGGCTACACCTTC | CASFTGAYGYTF
TRBJ2-6 | - | TRBV6-5 | 14 | - | TGTGCCAGCACTCGAGAGACTGGGGCCAACGTCCTGACTTTC | CASTRETGANVLTF
TRBJ2-1 | - | TRBV6-1 | 16 | - | TGTGCCAGCAGTGAAGTGGACACATCGTTTTACAATGAGCAGTTCTTC | CASSEVDTSFYNEQFF
TRBJ1-5 | - | TRBV5-4 | 13 | - | TGTGCCAGCAGCTTGGGCGTAAATCAGCCCCAGCATTTT | CASSLGVNQPQHF